This is a list of T cell receptor beta chains from one sample in a study of blood T cell repertoires in COVID-19. Repertoires were generated with immunoSEQ multiplex PCR, while TCRdb's copy carries only in-frame clones and drops some. The table records around 700,000 clones, 80% to 90% of them present only once. The source material was peripheral blood. The receptors were sampled from a woman aged 18-29 years with acute or convalescent COVID-19. CDR3s include the opening cysteine and the closing phenylalanine or tryptophan.

cdr3_aa: CASSPRGILETQYF
j_call: TRBJ2-5
v_call: TRBV11-2

cdr3_aa: CATSDLTGGRPDTQYF
j_call: TRBJ2-3
v_call: TRBV24-1

cdr3_aa: CASSVPGTGAANEQFF
j_call: TRBJ2-1
v_call: TRBV5-1

cdr3_aa: CASHQGLPGNTIYF
j_call: TRBJ1-3
v_call: TRBV28

cdr3_aa: CASIPSRGKYTEAFF
j_call: TRBJ1-1
v_call: TRBV7-2

cdr3_aa: CASSSALEAQRRGYTF
j_call: TRBJ1-2
v_call: TRBV4-3

cdr3_aa: CASSRPARSREQFF
j_call: TRBJ2-1
v_call: TRBV13

cdr3_aa: CASSPHAERRLTEAFF
j_call: TRBJ1-1
v_call: TRBV21-1

cdr3_aa: CASSLRTEGYGYTF
j_call: TRBJ1-2
v_call: TRBV5-1

cdr3_aa: CASSSTVTTEAFF
j_call: TRBJ1-1
v_call: TRBV5-1

cdr3_aa: CASSLNTFRRTGELFF
j_call: TRBJ2-2
v_call: TRBV7-6

cdr3_aa: CASSKFGGTGAGGANVLTF
j_call: TRBJ2-6
v_call: TRBV21-1

cdr3_aa: CASSSQTGGYEQYF
j_call: TRBJ2-7
v_call: TRBV5-1

cdr3_aa: CASSLGPPGSTEAFF
j_call: TRBJ1-1
v_call: TRBV5-1

cdr3_aa: CASSYSRWSPPGTQYF
j_call: TRBJ2-3
v_call: TRBV6-5

cdr3_aa: CASSPGLYGYTF
j_call: TRBJ1-2
v_call: TRBV12-3/TRBV12-4

cdr3_aa: CASSIHRGNQPQHF
j_call: TRBJ1-5
v_call: TRBV19

cdr3_aa: CASTESGFDYGYTF
j_call: TRBJ1-2
v_call: TRBV2

cdr3_aa: CASSSDRVYAEAFF
j_call: TRBJ1-1
v_call: TRBV25-1

cdr3_aa: CASSPGWTEAFF
j_call: TRBJ1-1
v_call: TRBV5-1

cdr3_aa: CASSLVRGKYNEQFF
j_call: TRBJ2-1
v_call: TRBV7-9

cdr3_aa: CASSLPGGTGGRNEQFF
j_call: TRBJ2-1
v_call: TRBV7-9

cdr3_aa: CASSQTGRSTEAFF
j_call: TRBJ1-1
v_call: TRBV4-1

cdr3_aa: CASSQEEGGSFKSYNSPLHF
j_call: TRBJ1-6
v_call: TRBV4-1

cdr3_aa: CAISGPGQRNNSPLHF
j_call: TRBJ1-6
v_call: TRBV10-3

cdr3_aa: CASAPGDRGGYTF
j_call: TRBJ1-2
v_call: TRBV12-5

cdr3_aa: CASSRGQGYTEAFF
j_call: TRBJ1-1
v_call: TRBV18

cdr3_aa: CASSYSGTPDQPQHF
j_call: TRBJ1-5
v_call: TRBV7-9

cdr3_aa: CASSVEPGGGLVTEAFF
j_call: TRBJ1-1
v_call: TRBV9

cdr3_aa: CASSPSGTGLYEQYF
j_call: TRBJ2-7
v_call: TRBV18

cdr3_aa: CASSPIDKSSGNTIYF
j_call: TRBJ1-3
v_call: TRBV18

cdr3_aa: CASSLTLAGQETQYF
j_call: TRBJ2-5
v_call: TRBV9

cdr3_aa: CASSVTGGNTGELFF
j_call: TRBJ2-2
v_call: TRBV25-1

cdr3_aa: CASSEEGAPSTDTQYF
j_call: TRBJ2-3
v_call: TRBV25-1

cdr3_aa: CASSSGGLGYTF
j_call: TRBJ1-2
v_call: TRBV19

cdr3_aa: CASSHGTKDPEAFF
j_call: TRBJ1-1
v_call: TRBV4-3

cdr3_aa: CASRDRGWTGELFF
j_call: TRBJ2-2
v_call: TRBV6-5

cdr3_aa: CASSQFSQGLGGETQYF
j_call: TRBJ2-5
v_call: TRBV4-3

cdr3_aa: CSVEDLTGRGRNYGYTF
j_call: TRBJ1-2
v_call: TRBV29-1

cdr3_aa: CASSKGWTGNNPSHRGYTF
j_call: TRBJ1-2
v_call: TRBV21-1